This TCR beta chain appears in the sequencing data of a study of blood T cell repertoires in COVID-19. Study in general: The United States, Italy and Spain provided the acute and convalescent COVID-19 samples. T cells, B-cell-depleted T cells, or PBMCs provided the cDNA or gDNA that served as material.

CDR1 and CDR2 (germline): SGHRS, YFSETQ. Deletions cut 0 bases from V and 3 bases from J, with 7 bases between. The CDR3 length is 13 residues. Seattle patients were enrolled during active infection and followed longitudinally. Assay: immunoSEQ multiplex PCR; the TCRdb copy retains only in-frame clones and omits some. The data contain 40,000 to 45,000 clones, about 92% of them seen just once; the ten biggest clones take up 0.3% to 0.4%. The V call is TRBV5-1, the J call TRBJ2-7, with D maybe TRBD1 (5 bases). The sequenced sample consisted of peripheral blood. This TCR was sampled from a man aged 45-65 years with COVID-19, enrolled during active disease. In DNA, the CDR3 is TGCGCCAGCAGCTTGGTAGGGGTCTACGAGCAGTACTTC. Its translation is CASSLVGVYEQYF. Variable domain in full (rest from reference TRBV5-1 and TRBJ2-7): KAGVTQTPRYLIKTRGQQVTLSCSPISGHRSVSWYQQTPGQGLQFLFEYFSETQRNKGNFPGRFSGRQFSNSRSEMNVSTLELGDSALYLCASSLVGVYEQYFGPGTRLTVT.